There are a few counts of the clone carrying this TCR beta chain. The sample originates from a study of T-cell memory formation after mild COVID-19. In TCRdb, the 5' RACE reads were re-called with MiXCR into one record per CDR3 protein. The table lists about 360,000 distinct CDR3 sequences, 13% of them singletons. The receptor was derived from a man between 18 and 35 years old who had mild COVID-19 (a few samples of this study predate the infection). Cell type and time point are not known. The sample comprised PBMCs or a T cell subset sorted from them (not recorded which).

The CDR3 sequence is CASSLANPHGYTF. The CDR3 DNA reads TGTGCCAGCAGCTTAGCCAATCCGCATGGCTACACCTTC. The chain uses TRBV7-9 and TRBJ1-2; no clear D. The length of the CDR3 is 13 residues. In germline, CDR1 is SEHNR, CDR2 FQNEAQ (reference sequence). Deletions cut 0 bases from V and 6 bases from J, with 8 bases between.